These 26 T cell receptor beta chains were all obtained from the same sample, sequenced in a study of graft-versus-host responses after intestinal transplantation. Plates contained approximately 200,000 CFSE-labeled responder cells and approximately 200,000 irradiated, violet-dye-labeled stimulator cells. TCRdb keeps only in-frame clones here, not all; method: immunoSEQ multiplex PCR. The table has 13,000 to 15,000 clones, 30% to 40% seen once. This material consisted of alloreactive CD8+ T cells from a mixed lymphocyte reaction culture, taken before intestinal transplant. Sample subset: CFSE-low proliferating T cells sorted from approximately six-day pre-transplant mixed lymphocyte reaction (GvH or HvG direction). These receptors came from a human patient who received an intestinal transplant.

The chain employs TRBV27 and TRBJ2-3; TRBD2 aligns across 10 bases. This CDR3 spans 18 amino acids. Germline V gene lookup returns CDR1 MNHEY and CDR2 SMNVEV (reference sequence). The ends lost 6 bases at V and 0 bases at J; junction bases unmatched: 12. CDR3 loop: CASRTVAGGLPSTDTQYF. The DNA of the CDR3 is TGTGCCAGCAGGACGGTAGCGGGGGGTCTACCTAGCACAGATACGCAGTATTTT.

The V and J genes are TRBV27 and TRBJ1-5, with 7 positions matching TRBD1. V dropped 5 bases and J dropped 2; count of bases not matched to a gene: 9. The CDR3 contains 16 residues. Per germline, CDR1 MNHEY and CDR2 SMNVEV (reference sequence). The CDR3 DNA reads as TGTGCCAGCAGTCACAACACAGGGGTCGGCAATCAGCCCCAGCATTTT. Protein product: CASSHNTGVGNQPQHF.

J is TRBJ2-5 and V is TRBV5-6, with TRBD2 matching over 8 bases. The J call is in doubt because the DNA end fits TRBJ2-7 better. The germline V gene encodes CDR1 SGHDT and CDR2 YYEEEE. This CDR3 is built from 15 residues. CDR3 amino acids: CASSFNPGLGNEQYF. The CDR3 DNA reads as TGTGCCAGCAGCTTCAATCCGGGACTAGGAAACGAGCAGTACTTC.

This clone was detected only a few times. This chain uses TRBV19 with TRBJ1-2; the D is unclear. Germline-derived CDR1 and CDR2 are LNHDA and SQIVND (reference sequence). V lost 6 bases to trimming and J lost 4 bases, with 15 bases between them. This CDR3 region has 14 residues. Written as DNA, the CDR3 is TGTGCCAGTAGAAAAATTACAGATGCCTATGGCTACACCTTC. This translates into CASRKITDAYGYTF.

The chain has TRBV11-2 and TRBJ1-2, with D tentatively TRBD1 (5 bases). The CDR3 spans 15 residues. V lost 1 base and J lost 2, with 11 bases in between. The germline V gene encodes CDR1 SGHAT and CDR2 FQNNGV. DNA for the CDR3: TGTGCCAGCAGCTTAGGGGTGACAGCGAACTATGGCTACACCTTC. Translating it yields CASSLGVTANYGYTF.

In nucleotides, the CDR3 is TGTGCCAGCAGTGAAGGGGGCCAGTGGTACGAGCAGTACTTC. Its protein is CASSEGGQWYEQYF. This chain joins TRBV2 and TRBJ2-5; maybe TRBD1 (5 bases). Judging by the DNA end, TRBJ2-7 fits better; the J call may be wrong. The V gene's germline CDR1 is SNHLY and CDR2 FYNNEI. CDR3 size: 14 residues.

As to this clone: Germline is not matched at one junction end, which may reflect a read error. Other DNA sequences from this sample encode an identical CDR3 as well. The V gene is TRBV27, the J gene TRBJ1-4, with 11 bases identical to TRBD1. The CDR3 consists of 17 residues. CDR1 is MNHEY and CDR2 is SMNVEV in the germline V gene (reference sequence). CDR3 sequence reads: CASSPDRGPYANEKLFF. The CDR3 DNA reads TGTGCTAGCAGTCCGGACAGGGGGCCTTATGCTAATGAAAAACTGTTTTTT.

The chain has TRBV11-2 and TRBJ2-7, with TRBD2 matching over 9 bases. Germline CDR1 and CDR2: SGHAT and FQNNGV. V trimming: 5 bases; J trimming: 2 bases; junction bases outside the gene matches: 7. The CDR3 spans 15 residues. The CDR3: CASSPLSGGTYEQYF. The CDR3 coding sequence is TGTGCCAGCAGCCCCCTGAGCGGGGGGACCTACGAGCAGTACTTC.

The gene calls are TRBV11-2 and TRBJ2-7; D remains unclear. Trimming removed 4 bases from V and 3 bases from J, with 10 bases in between. The germline gives CDR1 SGHAT, CDR2 FQNNGV. CDR3 length: 13 residues. The CDR3 loop is CASSYTSGYEQYF. Here the CDR3 DNA reads TGTGCCAGCAGCTATACTTCCGGCTACGAGCAGTACTTC.

The chain is built from TRBV19 and TRBJ1-1, with D uncertain. This CDR3 spans 14 amino acids. CDR1 and CDR2 (germline): LNHDA, SQIVND (reference sequence). Trimming shortened V by 3 bases and J by 2 bases, and 10 bases separated the two germline ends. The CDR3 spells CASSIWEGNTEAFF. In nucleotides, the CDR3 is TGTGCCAGTAGTATTTGGGAGGGAAACACTGAAGCTTTCTTT.

In this sample, this clone turned up a few times. This chain uses TRBV6-5 with TRBJ2-1; 9 positions match TRBD1. The germline CDR1 and CDR2 sequences are MNHEY and SVGAGI. With 5 bases clipped from V and 2 bases from J, the junction kept 4 bases outside the gene matches. The CDR3 contains 15 residues. The CDR3 loop reads CASSTDRGTYNEQFF. The CDR3 DNA reads as TGTGCCAGCAGTACCGACAGGGGGACCTACAATGAGCAGTTCTTC.

The V call is TRBV4-1, the J call TRBJ2-7; 7 nucleotides agree with TRBD1. Germline V gene lookup returns CDR1 MGHRA and CDR2 YSYEKL. V lost 4 bases to trimming and J lost 3 bases; unmatched junction nucleotides: 9. The CDR3 length is 15 residues. The CDR3 spells CASSPDGTAYYEQYF. DNA for the CDR3: TGCGCCAGCAGCCCCGACGGGACAGCTTACTACGAGCAGTACTTC.

The chain has TRBV11-2 and TRBJ2-7, with 7 bases identical to TRBD1. Unmatched junction bases numbered 8, after V lost 3 bases and J lost 3 bases. This CDR3 comprises 15 residues. Germline CDR1 reads SGHAT; CDR2 reads FQNNGV. The CDR3 protein is CASSFSGGMNYEQYF. CDR3 bases: TGTGCCAGCAGCTTTTCAGGGGGAATGAACTACGAGCAGTACTTC.

The gene calls are TRBV7-9 and TRBJ1-3; TRBD1 might be the D (5 bases). Trimming removed 5 bases at V and 8 bases at J, with 16 bases between. Per germline, CDR1 SEHNR and CDR2 FQNEAQ (reference sequence). This CDR3 is built from 14 residues. DNA of the CDR3: TGTGCCAGCAGCCTGACAGTGGAAGGGGACACCATATATTTT. Protein sequence: CASSLTVEGDTIYF.

This chain uses TRBV2 with TRBJ1-5, with D perhaps matching TRBD1 (5 bases). V lost 2 bases and J lost 6, with 17 bases in between. The germline gives CDR1 SNHLY, CDR2 FYNNEI. This CDR3 contains 16 residues. CDR3 loop: CASSELGGGVGQPQHF. The CDR3 DNA reads TGTGCCAGCAGTGAATTGGGGGGGGGTGTAGGTCAGCCCCAGCATTTT.

This clone was counted between two and nine times. The V and J genes are TRBV11-2 and TRBJ2-1; D ambiguous. V was cut by 3 bases and J by 5 bases, with 8 bases left in between. The germline V gene encodes CDR1 SGHAT and CDR2 FQNNGV. This CDR3 region has 13 residues. This chain's CDR3 is CASSLQYNNEQFF. The CDR3 region has the DNA TGTGCCAGCAGCTTGCAGTACAACAATGAGCAGTTCTTC. Using reference TRBV11-2 and TRBJ2-1 for the parts outside the CDR3, the full variable domain is EAGVAQSPRYKIIEKRQSVAFWCNPISGHATLYWYQQILGQGPKLLIQFQNNGVVDDSQLPKDRFSAERLKGVDSTLKIQPAKLEDSAVYLCASSLQYNNEQFFGPGTRLTVL.

This chain uses TRBV9 with TRBJ1-2; 10 bases agree with TRBD1. The junction had 3 bases not matched to a gene; V was cut back by 1 base and J by 3 bases. The CDR3 runs to 15 residues. Germline loops: CDR1 SGDLS, CDR2 YYNGEE. In DNA form, the CDR3 reads TGTGCCAGCAGCGTACGGGACAGGGGAGACTATGGCTACACCTTC. It translates to CASSVRDRGDYGYTF.

This clone was seen once. The rearrangement uses TRBV11-2 and TRBJ1-2, with TRBD1 as a possible D gene (6 bases). The CDR3 has 14 amino acids. CDR1 is SGHAT and CDR2 is FQNNGV in the germline V gene. Trimming shortened V by 4 bases and J by 4 bases, and 13 bases separated the two germline ends. CDR3 DNA sequence: TGTGCCAGCAGCTCGACAGGTTTTTCCTATGGCTACACCTTC. Amino acid sequence: CASSSTGFSYGYTF.

This clone turned up a few times. This sequence joins TRBV7-9 and TRBJ2-7; 11 bases agree with TRBD2. V dropped 8 bases and J dropped 2; count of bases not matched to a gene: 8. Germline assignment: CDR1 SEHNR and CDR2 FQNEAQ (reference sequence). This CDR3 contains 15 residues. The CDR3 spells CASGGLAGGTYEQYF. CDR3 DNA: TGTGCCAGCGGTGGGTTAGCGGGGGGGACCTACGAGCAGTACTTC.

This clone is medium-sized within its sample. The chain uses TRBV5-6 and TRBJ1-1, with D unclear. CDR1 SGHDT and CDR2 YYEEEE come from the germline V gene. The CDR3 is made up of 14 amino acids. Deletions cut 4 bases from V and 1 base from J, with 11 bases between. CDR3 sequence (DNA): TGTGCCAGCAGCATTGCCGGGTCGAACACTGAAGCTTTCTTT. Translating gives CASSIAGSNTEAFF.

This clone appeared a few times. V and J are TRBV6-5 and TRBJ1-1; the D gene is possibly TRBD1 (5 bases). The germline V gene encodes CDR1 MNHEY and CDR2 SVGAGI. This CDR3 is 13 amino acids long. V lost 2 bases and J lost 5, with 9 bases in between. The CDR3 DNA sequence: TGTGCCAGCAGTTACGGGGGGGAGACTGAAGCTTTCTTT. It yields the protein CASSYGGETEAFF.

This rearrangement joins TRBV19 to TRBJ1-1, with a possible D match to TRBD1 (6 bases). Germline loops: CDR1 LNHDA, CDR2 SQIVND (reference sequence). This CDR3 is built from 15 residues. Deletions cut 2 bases from V and 3 bases from J, with 13 bases between. DNA for the CDR3: TGTGCCAGTAGTATAAGGGACACCTATTACACTGAAGCTTTCTTT. Translated, it gives CASSIRDTYYTEAFF.

V usage is TRBV9 and J usage is TRBJ1-3, with TRBD1 as a possible D gene (6 bases). Germline V lookup: CDR1 SGDLS, CDR2 YYNGEE. The CDR3 is made up of 18 amino acids. Trimming shortened V by 4 bases and J by 0 bases, and 20 bases separated the two germline ends. DNA for the CDR3: TGTGCCAGCAGCAAAAACAGGGTTTTAAGTCTCTCTGGAAACACCATATATTTT. Protein sequence: CASSKNRVLSLSGNTIYF.

The chain carries TRBV4-3 and TRBJ2-5, with a tentative D call TRBD2 (6 bases). Germline V gives CDR1 LGHNA, CDR2 YSLEER. This CDR3 has 15 amino acids. Trimming removed 0 bases from V and 6 bases from J, with 14 bases in between. CDR3 in amino acids: CASSQDGAGLQTQYF. The CDR3 nucleotides are TGCGCCAGCAGCCAAGACGGGGCGGGGTTACAGACCCAGTACTTC.

This rearrangement joins TRBV9 to TRBJ1-1; D gene uncertain. Germline V CDR1 and CDR2: SGDLS, YYNGEE. V lost 4 bases and J lost 0, with 10 bases in between. There are 14 residues in the CDR3. In DNA form, the CDR3 reads TGTGCCAGCAGCCCGCGGGGAATGAACACTGAAGCTTTCTTT. Protein sequence: CASSPRGMNTEAFF.

This rearrangement joins TRBV6-6 to TRBJ1-4; possible D gene TRBD1, 6 bases. V was pared by 2 bases and J by 8 bases, with 15 bases between. The CDR3 has 15 residues. Per the germline V gene, CDR1 is MNHNY and CDR2 is SVGAGI (reference sequence). In DNA form, the CDR3 reads TGTGCCAGCAGTTACGGAGCGGGGGCTCGGGAAAAACTGTTTTTT. Translated, it gives CASSYGAGAREKLFF.